These 17 T cell receptor beta chains share one sample of origin, sequenced in a study of blood T cell repertoires in COVID-19. TCRdb's copy holds only in-frame clones and misses some; the assay was immunoSEQ multiplex PCR. This sample has about 150,000 clones; around four fifths occur once, and the top ten carry approximately 8%. Sequencing input: peripheral blood. All receptors come from a woman older than 75 with COVID-19, enrolled during active disease.

The chain couples TRBV29-1 to TRBJ1-2; D not resolved. Trimming took 6 bases from V and 0 from J, leaving 5 bases between them. This CDR3 has 11 amino acids. CDR1 and CDR2 from the germline V gene are SQVTM and ANQGSEA. The CDR3 DNA is TGCAGCGTAGACACTAACTATGGCTACACCTTC. It is translated as CSVDTNYGYTF.

The rearrangement links TRBV5-4 to TRBJ1-4, with D possibly being TRBD1 (5 bases). Trimming left V 9 bases short and J 0 bases short, with 15 bases between. The CDR3 is made up of 15 amino acids. The germline V gene has CDR1 SGHNT and CDR2 YYREEE (reference sequence). CDR3 sequence reads: CATRQYLATNEKLFF. In DNA form, the CDR3 reads TGTGCCACTAGACAGTATCTTGCAACTAATGAAAAACTGTTTTTT.

This clone has a handful of counts. The chain is built from TRBV6-6 and TRBJ2-3, with 7 bases aligning to TRBD2. Per germline, CDR1 MNHNY and CDR2 SVGAGI (reference sequence). The CDR3 is 16 amino acids. V lost 6 bases to trimming and J lost 0 bases; unmatched junction nucleotides: 9. The CDR3 sequence is CASSPSSGLSTDTQYF. The CDR3 DNA follows: TGTGCCAGCAGCCCCTCTAGCGGCCTCAGCACAGATACGCAGTATTTT.

The chain is built from TRBV7-9 and TRBJ1-2; 7 nucleotides agree with TRBD1. This CDR3 comprises 14 residues. CDR1 and CDR2 (germline): SEHNR, FQNEAQ (reference sequence). V lost 5 bases, J lost 5 bases, and 8 bases stayed unmatched. CDR3 in amino acids: CASSPPGQLYGYTF. The CDR3 DNA sequence: TGTGCCAGCAGCCCACCGGGACAGTTGTATGGCTACACCTTC.

This chain uses TRBV6-1 with TRBJ2-5, with D perhaps matching TRBD2 (7 bases). Trimming left V 0 bases short and J 1 base short, with 12 bases between. This CDR3 comprises 16 residues. CDR1 is MNHNS, CDR2 SASEGT, per germline. The CDR3 loop is CASSEAGGHTQETQYF. For the CDR3, the DNA is TGTGCCAGCAGTGAAGCGGGGGGGCACACCCAAGAGACCCAGTACTTC.

This chain uses TRBV5-5 with TRBJ2-7; tentative D call: TRBD2 (6 bases). V was shortened by 0 bases and J by 5 bases, with 9 bases between the two germline ends. CDR3 length: 13 residues. Germline V gives CDR1 SGHKS, CDR2 YYEKEE (reference sequence). CDR3 nucleotides: TGTGCCAGCAGCTTGGCGGGAGAGGACGAGCAGTACTTC. It is translated as CASSLAGEDEQYF.

The DNA for the CDR3 is TGCAGCGTCGGTGGGGCGGGGGGTGGCTACACCTTC. Encoded protein: CSVGGAGGGYTF. The chain is built from TRBV29-1 and TRBJ1-2; tentative D call: TRBD1 (5 bases). The V gene's germline CDR1 is SQVTM and CDR2 ANQGSEA. The CDR3 contains 12 residues. Trimming took off 6 bases at V and 7 bases at J, with 15 bases between the two ends. Based on the CDR3 plus reference TRBV29-1 and TRBJ1-2, the full variable domain is SAVISQKPSRDICQRGTSLTIQCQVDSQVTMMFWYRQQPGQSLTLIATANQGSEATYESGFVIDKFPISRPNLTFSTLTVSNMSPEDSSIYLCSVGGAGGGYTFGSGTRLTVV.

The rearrangement uses TRBV19 and TRBJ1-2; 9 bases agree with TRBD1. Looked up from germline, CDR1 is LNHDA and CDR2 is SQIVND (reference sequence). This CDR3 spans 14 amino acids. The V gene end was trimmed by 6 bases and the J gene end by 8 bases; junction bases not matched to a gene: 10. The CDR3 is CASSHGTGPLGYTF. CDR3 coding DNA: TGTGCCAGTAGCCATGGGACAGGGCCGCTGGGCTACACCTTC.

The gene calls are TRBV5-1 and TRBJ2-3; TRBD2 matches at 10 bases. The CDR3 has 15 amino acids. Unmatched junction bases numbered 8, after V lost 4 bases and J lost 6 bases. Per germline, CDR1 SGHRS and CDR2 YFSETQ. CDR3 nucleotide sequence: TGCGCCAGCAGCCTTGGACTAGCGGTCGAGGATACGCAGTATTTT. Protein sequence: CASSLGLAVEDTQYF.

The V call is TRBV29-1, the J call TRBJ2-3; tentative D call: TRBD2 (5 bases). This CDR3 is built from 13 residues. CDR1 is SQVTM, CDR2 ANQGSEA, per germline. Trimming shortened V by 4 bases and J by 5 bases, and 13 bases separated the two germline ends. CDR3 loop: CSVGGWERDTQYF. The CDR3, as DNA: TGCAGCGTTGGAGGGTGGGAGAGAGATACGCAGTATTTT.

This clone is classed as medium-sized. V is TRBV5-4 and J is TRBJ2-7; 9 nucleotides line up with TRBD1. The germline V gene encodes CDR1 SGHNT and CDR2 YYREEE (reference sequence). Germline trimming cut 2 bases from V and 2 bases from J; bases unmatched to any gene: 14. This CDR3 has 18 residues. The CDR3 DNA follows: TGTGCCAGCAGCTTCTACAGGGGGCAAACTCTGGGTACCTACGAGCAGTACTTC. Translated, it gives CASSFYRGQTLGTYEQYF.

The chain links TRBV6-1 to TRBJ1-3; no clear D gene. The ends were cut back, 3 bases at V and 4 bases at J, with 7 bases in the middle. The CDR3 sequence is 13 residues long. CDR1 and CDR2 (germline): MNHNS, SASEGT. This CDR3 is CASSDDTGNTIYF. In nucleotides, the CDR3 is TGTGCCAGCAGTGATGACACAGGAAACACCATATATTTT.

The chain couples TRBV5-1 to TRBJ1-1; 7 bases align to TRBD1. V gave up 3 bases and J gave up 3 bases; unmatched junction bases: 5. The CDR3 has 14 residues. CDR1 SGHRS and CDR2 YFSETQ come from the germline V gene. This CDR3 reads CASSSRDRDTEAFF. The CDR3 coding sequence is TGCGCCAGCAGCTCCCGGGACAGAGACACTGAAGCTTTCTTT.

The gene calls are TRBV29-1 and TRBJ1-2, with unresolved D. Per the germline V gene, CDR1 is SQVTM and CDR2 is ANQGSEA. This CDR3 comprises 16 residues. Trimming pared 3 bases from V and 4 bases from J, leaving 21 bases between. The CDR3 sequence is CSVDTAKFRSGYGYTF. The CDR3, as DNA: TGCAGCGTTGATACGGCCAAATTTCGATCGGGCTATGGCTACACCTTC.

The rearrangement joins TRBV20-1 to TRBJ1-5; 9 nucleotides match TRBD1. CDR3 length: 14 amino acids. From germline, CDR1 is DFQATT and CDR2 SNEGSKA (reference sequence). The trim removed 3 bases at V and 6 bases at J, leaving 6 bases unmatched. CDR3 nucleotides: TGCAGTGCTAGTGTACAGGGGGCCATTCAGCCCCAGCATTTT. Encoded protein: CSASVQGAIQPQHF.

V usage is TRBV7-9 and J usage is TRBJ1-1, with D possibly TRBD1 on 5 matching bases. V was pared by 5 bases and J by 1 base, with 8 bases between. Per germline, CDR1 SEHNR and CDR2 FQNEAQ (reference sequence). The CDR3 spans 13 residues. The chain's CDR3 is CASSAQGNTEAFF. DNA for the CDR3: TGTGCCAGCAGCGCCCAGGGGAACACTGAAGCTTTCTTT. Supplemented by reference TRBV7-9 and TRBJ1-1, the full variable domain reads DTGVSQNPRHKITKRGQNVTFRCDPISEHNRLYWYRQTLGQGPEFLTYFQNEAQLEKSRLLSDRFSAERPKGSFSTLEIQRTEQGDSAMYLCASSAQGNTEAFFGQGTRLTVV.

The rearrangement joins TRBV2 to TRBJ1-1; D gene uncertain. Trimming took off 0 bases at V and 6 bases at J, with 11 bases between the two ends. Germline V lookup: CDR1 SNHLY, CDR2 FYNNEI. This CDR3 contains 14 residues. DNA for the CDR3: TGTGCCAGCAGTGAAGCGCGGGGTATCTCTGAAGCTTTCTTT. It encodes CASSEARGISEAFF.